This TCR beta chain was observed in a study of T cells in Graves' hyperthyroidism and ophthalmopathy. Researchers amplified the TCR beta CDR3 regions from RNA transcripts. Researchers ran a first-round RT-PCR on the TCR CDR3 using the HTBI primer set. MiXCR was run by TCRdb on the multiplex PCR reads, yielding one entry per CDR3 protein. Seen here are hundreds of thousands of distinct CDR3 sequences, over 15% observed once, and the top ten hold 15% to 20%. The CDR3 consists of 14 residues. V lost 5 bases, J lost 3 bases, and 14 bases lay in between. Germline V gene data show CDR1 as MNHNS and CDR2 as SASEGT. A patient was excluded if there was uncontrolled infection, other autoimmune disease, pregnancy or lactation. This clonotype occurred many times.

Sequenced sample: blood. This clonotype originated in a woman between 18 and 30 years old with Graves' hyperthyroidism. The V call is TRBV6-1, the J call TRBJ2-7, with D tentatively TRBD1 or TRBD2 (5 bases each). The CDR3 nucleotides are TGTGCCAGCAGTCTCCGGGACGGATACTACGAGCAGTACTTC. Translation gives CASSLRDGYYEQYF.